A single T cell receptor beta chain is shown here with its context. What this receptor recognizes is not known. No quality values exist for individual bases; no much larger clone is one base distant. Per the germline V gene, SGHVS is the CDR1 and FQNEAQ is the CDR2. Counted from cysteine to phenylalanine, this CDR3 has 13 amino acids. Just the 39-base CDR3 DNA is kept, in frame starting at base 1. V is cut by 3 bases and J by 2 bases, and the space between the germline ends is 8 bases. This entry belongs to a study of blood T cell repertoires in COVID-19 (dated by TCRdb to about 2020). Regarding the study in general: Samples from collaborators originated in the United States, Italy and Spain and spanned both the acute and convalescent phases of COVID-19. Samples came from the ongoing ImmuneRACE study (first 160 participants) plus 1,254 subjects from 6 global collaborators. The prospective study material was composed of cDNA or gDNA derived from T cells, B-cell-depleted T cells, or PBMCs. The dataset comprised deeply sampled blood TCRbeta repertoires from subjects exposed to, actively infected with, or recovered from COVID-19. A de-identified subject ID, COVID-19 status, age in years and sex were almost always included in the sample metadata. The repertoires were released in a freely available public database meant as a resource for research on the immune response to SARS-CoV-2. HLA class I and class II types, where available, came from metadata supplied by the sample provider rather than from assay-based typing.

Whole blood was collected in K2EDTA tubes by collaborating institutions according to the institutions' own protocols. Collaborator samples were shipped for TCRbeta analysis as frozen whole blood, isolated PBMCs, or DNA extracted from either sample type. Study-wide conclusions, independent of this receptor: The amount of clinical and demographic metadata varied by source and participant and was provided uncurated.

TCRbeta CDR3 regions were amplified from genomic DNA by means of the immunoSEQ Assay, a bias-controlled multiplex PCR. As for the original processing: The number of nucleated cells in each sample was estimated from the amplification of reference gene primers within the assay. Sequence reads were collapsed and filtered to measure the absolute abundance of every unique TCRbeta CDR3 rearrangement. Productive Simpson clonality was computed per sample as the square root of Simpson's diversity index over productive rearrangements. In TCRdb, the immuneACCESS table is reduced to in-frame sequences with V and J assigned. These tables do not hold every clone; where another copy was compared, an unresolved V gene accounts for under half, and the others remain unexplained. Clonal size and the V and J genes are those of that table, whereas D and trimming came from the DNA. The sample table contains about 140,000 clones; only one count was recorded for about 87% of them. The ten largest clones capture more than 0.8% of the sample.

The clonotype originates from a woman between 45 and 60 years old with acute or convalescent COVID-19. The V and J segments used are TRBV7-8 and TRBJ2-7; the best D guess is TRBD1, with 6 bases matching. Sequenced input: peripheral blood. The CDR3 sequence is CASSLAGAYEQYF. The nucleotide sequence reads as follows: TGTGCCAGCAGCTTGGCAGGGGCCTACGAGCAGTACTTC.